This TCR beta chain was profiled in a study of beta chain features in type 1 diabetes (dated by TCRdb to 2016 to 2019). General notes on the study: No differences in mean age, gender distribution, total cell number or subset yield were found between patients and healthy donors. Regulatory and stem cell-like memory subsets were isolated from only 8 patients and about 8 healthy donors, whereas naive and central memory subsets came from all 30 or so donors. Across all samples, some 99 million sorted cells were examined, and cell number per subset correlated strongly with RNA yield. The study compared TCRB repertoires of sorted circulating CD4+ T cell subsets between recently diagnosed type 1 diabetes patients and matched healthy donors. What the research found in general, with its limitations: Type 1 diabetes patients showed a moderate but significant shortening of TCRB CDR3 length in all four CD4+ subsets. At VDJ recombination sites, patients with type 1 diabetes made fewer insertions and deleted more nucleotides, a pattern implying thymic rearrangement abnormalities. Sequencing cDNA rather than genomic DNA could over-represent highly expressing activated cells, although activation and CD3 levels did not differ between groups. PCR might favor shorter templates, but patient and control samples were amplified and corrected together, so any skew would affect both groups equally. The naive, central memory and regulatory TCRB repertoires appeared to resemble one another more closely among patients than among healthy donors. Only small numbers of individuals were included in the HLA sub-analyses, which left unresolved whether HLA type had any influence on TCRB rearrangement.

Each donor gave one peripheral blood draw, averaging roughly 120 mL, which was collected into heparinised tubes. Using a panel that included CD45RO, CCR7, CD25, CD127, CD95 and CD27, naive, central memory, regulatory and stem cell-like memory CD4+ T cells were sorted on a BD FACSAria II. All sorted populations exceeded 98% purity. PBMCs were separated immediately by Lymphoprep density gradient centrifugation and were stained directly, without being cultured. So that batch effects would be minimized, each experiment stained and sorted samples in pairs, pairing one healthy donor with one patient. The CDR3 measures 12 amino acids from cysteine to phenylalanine. The only DNA kept is the CDR3, 36 bases in frame from the first base. For CDR1 and CDR2, the germline V gene lists SQVTM and ANQGSEA. V is pruned by 5 bases and J by 8 bases, leaving 8 bases of the junction without a gene match. To note about this clone: Its antigen has not been determined. Base-call qualities are not available, and no considerably larger clone is one nucleotide away.

All of the isolated RNA was reverse transcribed with the High Capacity cDNA Reverse Transcription Kit, so expressed TCRB transcripts were sequenced. Deep immunoSEQ sequencing was performed on naive, central memory and regulatory T cell samples, with an average of around 3.4 million total reads per sample. Sorted cells were lysed in RLT buffer, and RNA was extracted using DNase-treated RNeasy Micro or Mini kits according to cell number. Each cell subset was processed on its own to prevent cross-contamination, while patient and healthy donor samples were processed together. The immunoSEQ multiplex PCR was used to amplify TCRB sequences from cDNA, yielding 87-bp fragments that span the CDR3 region. Amplicons were sequenced on the Illumina HiSeq platform. Turning to the authors' computational methods: Synthetic template baselines were used to correct PCR bias computationally, reads within Hamming distance 2 were collapsed, and singletons that could not be merged were discarded. By aligning reads against IMGT, V, D and J genes, CDR3 length, and insertions or deletions at six rearrangement sites were assigned. Clonotype counts were normalized to sorted cell number within each subset before computing true diversity and Gini coefficients with the tcR R package. The overlap coefficient, calculated on TCRB nucleotide sequences, was used to quantify repertoire sharing. Out-of-frame TCRB sequences from naive cells were analyzed to stand in for the pre-selection repertoire. TCRdb took this table from immuneACCESS and kept in-frame rearrangements with V and J called. Such tables lack part of the clones; where checked against another copy, unresolved V genes explain under half of the gap, and the rest is unexplained. That table furnishes V, J and clone size, whereas the DNA furnished D and trimming. The sample table lists around 690,000 clones, 12% of them with a count of one. The ten biggest clones cover more than 0.095% of the sample.

This clonotype was obtained from a man younger than 40 with type 1 diabetes. The material sequenced was naive CD4+ T cells from blood. The cell subset or site label on this specimen signifies: true naive CD4+ T cells. The V gene is TRBV29-1 and the J gene is TRBJ2-5; TRBD1 matches 7 bases in the middle. The CDR3 loop reads CSVRQGAETQYF. The nucleotides are TGCAGCGTTCGACAGGGAGCAGAAACCCAGTACTTC.